This section outlines one TCR beta chain sequence together with its context. These data belong to a study of blood T cell repertoires in COVID-19. Whole-study context: The analysed material was cDNA or gDNA that came from T cells, B-cell-depleted T cells, or PBMCs.

Germline-derived CDR1 and CDR2 are SGHDT and YYEEEE. Losses at the gene ends were 10 bases for V and 2 bases for J; bases not matched to a gene: 9. CDR3 length: 13 amino acids. Here immunoSEQ multiplex PCR was the method, and the copy in TCRdb shows in-frame clones only, minus some. Among roughly 430,000 clones listed, roughly 88% were seen once. Grouping used clinical history reported by participants in a survey and questionnaire. The chain recombines TRBV5-6 with TRBJ2-7, with 7 bases aligning to TRBD2. The receptor was derived from a woman aged 40-49 years with acute COVID-19. The sequenced material came from PBMCs or T cells enriched from blood (not recorded which). The CDR3: CARDSGGTYEQYF. For the CDR3, the DNA is TGTGCCCGAGACTCCGGGGGGACCTACGAGCAGTACTTC. The full variable domain, completed using reference TRBV5-6 and TRBJ2-7, is DAGVTQSPTHLIKTRGQQVTLRCSPKSGHDTVSWYQQALGQGPQFIFQYYEEEERQRGNFPDRFSGHQFPNYSSELNVNALLLGDSALYLCARDSGGTYEQYFGPGTRLTVT.